This T cell receptor beta chain originates from a study of Ad26.COV2.S vaccination and SARS-CoV-2 variants. Turning to this clone: The target antigen is unknown.

Only in-frame clones appear in the TCRdb table, and some are missing; sequencing was by immunoSEQ multiplex PCR. The data hold hundreds of thousands of clones, with 80% to 95% observed a single time. The CDR3 spans 16 residues. Germline lookup yields CDR1 SNHLY and CDR2 FYNNEI. The V end lost 0 bases, the J end lost 3 bases, and 13 bases lay between the germline ends. The treatment here: around 19 received Ad26.COV2.S at low or high dose, single or two shots; 5 received placebo; per-sample allocation not given. After the first vaccine or placebo injection, samples were drawn on day 63. Its platform was an Ad26 vector, and its expressed antigen was Wuhan-strain SARS-CoV-2 spike. Study-wide results and caveats: Whether participants received vaccine or placebo, their non-spike TCR breadth was similar. Spike-specific CD8+ and CD4+ T cell responses reportedly showed substantial breadth after vaccination.

Source: peripheral blood, taken in a trial of Ad26.COV2.S vaccine versus placebo. The clonotype was recovered from a person between 18 and 65 years old who received the Ad26.COV2.S COVID-19 vaccine or a placebo. The V and J genes are TRBV2 and TRBJ2-3, with a weak D call TRBD1 (5 bases). The CDR3 DNA reads as TGTGCCAGCAGTGAAGCCCTGGGTGGGGCTACAGATACGCAGTATTTT. Its translation: CASSEALGGATDTQYF.